This is a list of T cell receptor beta chains from one sample in a study of blood T cell repertoires in COVID-19. TCRdb's table, derived via immunoSEQ multiplex PCR, lists solely in-frame clones and lacks some. The sample carries about 480,000 clones, approximately 87% recorded once. Sequencing used PBMCs or T cells enriched from blood (not recorded which). The receptors come from a woman aged 40-49 years who had recovered from COVID-19. The CDR3 runs from the conserved cysteine through the conserved F or W. D genes are given only for firm matches. Clone size is not always given. Where it is, it says once, few, many or a class for expanded clones.

size,J,V,D,CDR3,DNA
few,TRBJ1-2,TRBV5-1,NA,CASSLETGYGYTF,TGCGCCAGCAGCTTGGAGACAGGCTATGGCTACACCTTC
NA,TRBJ2-7,TRBV6-5,TRBD2,CASRQPSGRAYEQYF,TGTGCCAGCAGACAGCCTAGCGGGCGGGCCTACGAGCAGTACTTC
NA,TRBJ1-1,TRBV24-1,NA,CATSDFRGTEAFF,TGTGCCACCAGTGATTTCAGGGGCACTGAAGCTTTCTTT
NA,TRBJ2-5,TRBV11-2,NA,CASSFSGLPMETQYF,TGTGCCAGCAGCTTTTCCGGTTTGCCAATGGAGACCCAGTACTTC
NA,TRBJ2-1,TRBV7-7,TRBD2,CASSPRLATLYGEQFF,TGTGCTAGCAGCCCTCGACTAGCCACACTTTATGGTGAGCAGTTCTTC
once,TRBJ2-7,TRBV4-1,NA,CASSQEGGERGYYEQYF,TGCGCCAGCAGCCAAGAGGGGGGAGAGAGAGGGTACTACGAGCAGTACTTC
NA,TRBJ2-1,TRBV4-3,NA,CASSQAAEGSYNEQFF,TGCGCCAGCAGCCAAGCGGCTGAGGGCTCCTACAATGAGCAGTTCTTC
once,TRBJ2-4,TRBV4-3,NA,CASSQEPIANIQYF,TGCGCCAGCAGCCAAGAACCCATAGCAAACATTCAGTACTTC
once,TRBJ2-3,TRBV5-1,NA,CASSVTDTQYF,TGCGCCAGCTCAGTCACAGATACGCAGTATTTT
NA,TRBJ2-3,TRBV6-2/TRBV6-3,TRBD1,CASSYGQGDTDTQYF,TGTGCCAGCAGTTACGGACAGGGAGACACAGATACGCAGTATTTT
NA,TRBJ1-3,TRBV18,NA,CASSPGGSGNTIYF,TGTGCCAGCTCACCCGGGGGTTCTGGAAACACCATATATTTT
few,TRBJ1-4,TRBV6-6,NA,CASSYGRGWANEKLFF,TGTGCCAGCAGTTACGGCAGGGGCTGGGCTAATGAAAAACTGTTTTTT
NA,TRBJ1-6,TRBV2,TRBD1,CASSEAVHPRTGGYSPLHF,TGTGCCAGCAGTGAAGCGGTACACCCCAGGACAGGGGGGTATTCACCCCTCCACTTT
NA,TRBJ1-1,TRBV10-2,NA,CASSLRGEAFF,TGCGCCAGCAGCCTCCGGGGAGAAGCTTTCTTT
NA,TRBJ2-4,TRBV29-1,NA,CSVEGHDLAKNIQYF,TGCAGCGTTGAAGGACACGATCTAGCCAAAAACATTCAGTACTTC
NA,TRBJ1-1,TRBV6-5,NA,CASSYRAGTEAFF,TGTGCCAGCAGTTACAGGGCGGGGACTGAAGCTTTCTTT
NA,TRBJ2-7,TRBV7-2,TRBD1,CASSPRGQGAYEQYF,TGTGCCAGCAGCCCTCGGGGGCAGGGGGCTTACGAGCAGTACTTC
NA,TRBJ1-2,TRBV19,NA,CASSSQGYGYTF,TGTGCCAGTAGTAGTCAGGGATATGGCTACACCTTC
NA,TRBJ2-6,TRBV27,NA,CASQVRGFGANVLTF,TGTGCCAGTCAGGTTAGGGGGTTTGGGGCCAACGTCCTGACTTTC
NA,TRBJ1-2,TRBV18,TRBD1,CASSPDRGGYGYTF,TGTGCCAGCTCACCAGACAGGGGGGGCTATGGCTACACCTTC
NA,TRBJ1-1,TRBV9,NA,CASSVEGWGTEAFF,TGTGCCAGCAGCGTGGAGGGGTGGGGGACTGAAGCTTTCTTT
NA,TRBJ1-1,TRBV19,NA,CASSKGKNTEAFF,TGTGCCAGTTCGAAGGGGAAGAACACTGAAGCTTTCTTT
NA,TRBJ1-1,TRBV19,TRBD1,CASTSKGRGVTEAFF,TGTGCCAGTACCTCCAAGGGCAGGGGGGTCACTGAAGCTTTCTTT
NA,TRBJ1-5,TRBV19,NA,CASSIRPGFSNQPQHF,TGTGCCAGTAGTATACGGCCAGGGTTTAGCAATCAGCCCCAGCATTTT
NA,TRBJ2-5,TRBV2,TRBD1,CASRHTGTGVLGETQYF,TGTGCCAGCAGACACACCGGGACAGGGGTTTTGGGAGAGACCCAGTACTTC
NA,TRBJ1-2,TRBV9,NA,CASSPRLEANYGYTF,TGTGCCAGCAGCCCCCGACTGGAAGCTAACTATGGCTACACCTTC
NA,TRBJ2-7,TRBV13,NA,CASSPLLGGEQYF,TGTGCCAGCAGCCCCCTCTTGGGGGGCGAGCAGTACTTC
NA,TRBJ1-5,TRBV7-8,NA,CASSLATTPGQPGNQPQHF,TGTGCCAGCAGCTTAGCAACGACCCCGGGACAACCGGGCAATCAGCCCCAGCATTTT
NA,TRBJ2-7,TRBV3-1/TRBV3-2,NA,CASSQVSYRGVSEQYF,TGTGCCAGCAGCCAAGTAAGTTATCGCGGAGTTAGCGAGCAGTACTTC
NA,TRBJ1-1,TRBV10-1,NA,CASRDRRNTEAFF,TGCGCCAGCAGAGACAGACGTAACACTGAAGCTTTCTTT
NA,TRBJ2-3,TRBV5-1,TRBD2,CASSRLAGGLDTQYF,TGCGCCAGCAGCCGACTAGCGGGAGGGCTGGATACGCAGTATTTT
NA,TRBJ1-3,TRBV15,TRBD1,CATRDRVSGNTIYF,TGTGCCACCAGGGACAGGGTCTCTGGAAACACCATATATTTT
NA,TRBJ2-1,TRBV9,TRBD2,CASSVAGGDLYNEQFF,TGTGCCAGCAGCGTAGCGGGAGGAGACCTTTACAATGAGCAGTTCTTC
NA,TRBJ1-5,TRBV5-5,NA,CASSRDTTRNQPQHF,TGTGCCAGCAGCCGGGACACTACACGCAATCAGCCCCAGCATTTT
NA,TRBJ1-2,TRBV11-2,NA,CASSVDSYGYTF,TGTGCCAGCAGCGTCGACAGCTATGGCTACACCTTC
NA,TRBJ1-1,TRBV29-1,TRBD1,CSAGITGGTGTEAFF,TGCAGCGCTGGGATTACAGGGGGCACGGGCACTGAAGCTTTCTTT
NA,TRBJ1-1,TRBV27,NA,CASSLSGRVSEAFF,TGTGCCAGCAGTTTATCGGGCAGGGTGAGTGAAGCTTTCTTT
NA,TRBJ1-1,TRBV7-9,NA,CASSHPGGPRVAFF,TGTGCCAGCAGCCATCCGGGGGGGCCGAGGGTAGCTTTCTTT
NA,TRBJ1-1,TRBV30,NA,CAWRRGWDTEAFF,TGTGCCTGGAGGCGGGGATGGGACACTGAAGCTTTCTTT
NA,TRBJ2-7,TRBV4-1,TRBD2,CASSQDKAAAGGMYEQYF,TGCGCCAGCAGCCAAGATAAGGCGGCGGCGGGAGGGATGTACGAGCAGTACTTC
NA,TRBJ2-7,TRBV5-6,NA,CASSQPGALSSYEQYF,TGTGCCAGCAGCCAACCAGGGGCACTTAGCTCCTACGAGCAGTACTTC
NA,TRBJ2-7,TRBV7-2,TRBD2,CASSSGMTYEQYF,TGTGCCAGCTCTAGCGGGATGACCTACGAGCAGTACTTC
NA,TRBJ2-7,TRBV7-9,NA,CASSPRGYGNLYPHYEQYF,TGTGCCAGCAGCCCCCGAGGATACGGGAACCTGTATCCACACTACGAGCAGTACTTC
NA,TRBJ2-3,TRBV7-9,TRBD2,CASIRGLAGISDTQYF,TGTGCCAGCATTCGGGGGCTAGCGGGAATCTCAGATACGCAGTATTTT
NA,TRBJ1-1,TRBV5-4,NA,CASSLGVRGGTEAFF,TGTGCCAGCAGCTTGGGAGTGAGGGGAGGCACTGAAGCTTTCTTT